A single TCR beta chain is shown here with its context. Original methodology: For nucleated cells, counts were estimated from reference gene primer amplification. Some clones are missing from TCRdb's copy, which holds only in-frame ones; the method was immunoSEQ multiplex PCR. The DNA was the basis for D and trimming; V, J and clone size are from that table. The table lists about 140,000 clones, 84% of them singletons, with 7% to 9.5% in the top ten. The data stem from a study of blood T cell repertoires in COVID-19. Study-level information: COVID-19 samples collected from the United States, Italy and Spain covered acute and convalescent phases. PBMCs, B-cell-depleted T cells, or T cells were the source of the cDNA or gDNA that made up the material.

Seattle researchers signed up patients amid active infection and tracked them longitudinally. The CDR3 extends over 16 amino acids. The V gene's germline CDR1 is MDHEN and CDR2 SYDVKM. J was trimmed by 7 bases and V by 5 bases; bases with no gene match: 12. The sample comprised peripheral blood. This rearrangement joins TRBV28 to TRBJ1-5; 9 nucleotides align to TRBD1. This clonotype originated in a man aged 25 to 40 with COVID-19, enrolled during active disease. As DNA, the CDR3 is TGTGCCAGCAGTCCCTCATATTGGGACAGGGCCCAGCCCCAGCATTTT. Its protein is CASSPSYWDRAQPQHF.